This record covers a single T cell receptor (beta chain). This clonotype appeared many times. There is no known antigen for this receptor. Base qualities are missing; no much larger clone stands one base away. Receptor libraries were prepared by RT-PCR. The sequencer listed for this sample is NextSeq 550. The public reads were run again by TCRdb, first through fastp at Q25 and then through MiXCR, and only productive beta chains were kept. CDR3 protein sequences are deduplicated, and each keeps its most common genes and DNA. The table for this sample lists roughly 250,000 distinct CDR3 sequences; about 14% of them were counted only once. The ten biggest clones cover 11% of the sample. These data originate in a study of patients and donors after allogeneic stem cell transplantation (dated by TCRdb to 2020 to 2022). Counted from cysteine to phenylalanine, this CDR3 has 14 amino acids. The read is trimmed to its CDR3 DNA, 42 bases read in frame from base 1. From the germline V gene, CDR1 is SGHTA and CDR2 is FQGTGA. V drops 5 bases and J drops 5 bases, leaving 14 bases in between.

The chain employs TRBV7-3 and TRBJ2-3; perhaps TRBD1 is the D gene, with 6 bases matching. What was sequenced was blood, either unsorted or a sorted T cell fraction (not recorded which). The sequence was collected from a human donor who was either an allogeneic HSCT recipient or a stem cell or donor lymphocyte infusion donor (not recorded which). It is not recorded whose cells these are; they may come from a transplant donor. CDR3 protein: CASSPGTSRDTQYF. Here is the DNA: TGTGCCAGCAGCCCGGGGACATCGAGAGATACGCAGTATTTT.